The rows below give T cell receptor beta chains drawn from one sample of a study of regulatory T cells in long-lasting Graves disease. MiXCR, run by TCRdb on the multiplex PCR reads, gives a single entry per CDR3 protein. The sample comprises 400,000 to 600,000 distinct CDR3 sequences, 20% to 25% of which are singletons, and roughly 7% rests with the top ten. Material: peripheral blood mononuclear cells (PBMCs), obtained when the disease was refractory, from a patient treated with antithyroid drugs. The receptors were gathered from a female donor with Graves disease. Each CDR3 is given with its conserved first and last residue. The D gene is left open where the match is weak. Some rows mark clone size as missing; the rest say once, few, many or name a class of expanded clone.

clone_size: many; v_call: TRBV29-1; cdr3_length: 14; j_call: TRBJ2-5; d_call: .; cdr3_aa: CSVRDGGFQETQYF; cdr3_nt: TGCAGCGTTCGGGACGGGGGATTCCAAGAGACCCAGTACTTC
clone_size: many; v_call: TRBV29-1; cdr3_length: 13; j_call: TRBJ1-1; d_call: .; cdr3_aa: CSVEVQGNTEAFF; cdr3_nt: TGCAGCGTTGAGGTACAGGGGAACACTGAAGCTTTCTTT
clone_size: .; v_call: TRBV6-2/TRBV6-3; cdr3_length: 16; j_call: TRBJ1-2; d_call: .; cdr3_aa: CASSYSSDAGPYGYTF; cdr3_nt: TGTGCCAGCAGTTACTCATCGGACGCCGGACCCTATGGCTACACCTTC
clone_size: few; v_call: TRBV7-2; cdr3_length: 15; j_call: TRBJ2-7; d_call: TRBD1; cdr3_aa: CASSPRDSPTYEQYF; cdr3_nt: TGTGCCAGCAGCCCCCGGGACAGCCCCACCTACGAGCAGTACTTC
clone_size: .; v_call: TRBV20-1; cdr3_length: 13; j_call: TRBJ1-2; d_call: TRBD1; cdr3_aa: CSAGDRGEWGYTF; cdr3_nt: TGCAGTGCTGGGGACAGGGGGGAGTGGGGCTACACCTTC
clone_size: few; v_call: TRBV20-1; cdr3_length: 17; j_call: TRBJ1-1; d_call: .; cdr3_aa: CSARSWVPGRLNTEAFF; cdr3_nt: TGCAGTGCTAGGAGCTGGGTACCGGGACGTTTGAACACTGAAGCTTTCTTT
clone_size: many; v_call: TRBV6-5; cdr3_length: 15; j_call: TRBJ1-5; d_call: .; cdr3_aa: CASSYSGTSNQPQHF; cdr3_nt: TGTGCCAGCAGTTACTCCGGGACAAGCAATCAGCCCCAGCATTTT
clone_size: many; v_call: TRBV6-1; cdr3_length: 15; j_call: TRBJ2-5; d_call: .; cdr3_aa: CASRADRFYQETQYF; cdr3_nt: TGTGCCAGCAGAGCTGACAGGTTCTACCAAGAGACCCAGTACTTC
clone_size: .; v_call: TRBV6-2/TRBV6-3; cdr3_length: 14; j_call: TRBJ1-2; d_call: TRBD1; cdr3_aa: CASRQTGRGLGYTF; cdr3_nt: TGTGCCAGCAGACAGACAGGGAGGGGACTCGGCTACACCTTC
clone_size: many; v_call: TRBV12-3/TRBV12-4; cdr3_length: 17; j_call: TRBJ1-5; d_call: TRBD1; cdr3_aa: CASSLSRDRGLNQPQHF; cdr3_nt: TGTGCCAGCAGTTTAAGTCGGGACAGGGGACTGAATCAGCCCCAGCATTTT
clone_size: many; v_call: TRBV12-3/TRBV12-4; cdr3_length: 15; j_call: TRBJ2-2; d_call: TRBD2; cdr3_aa: CASSLAGLVGGELFF; cdr3_nt: TGTGCCAGCAGTTTAGCGGGACTAGTTGGCGGGGAGCTGTTTTTT
clone_size: few; v_call: TRBV6-1; cdr3_length: 13; j_call: TRBJ2-7; d_call: TRBD2; cdr3_aa: CASSTSGGDLQYF; cdr3_nt: TGTGCCAGCAGTACTAGCGGGGGAGATCTGCAGTACTTC
clone_size: many; v_call: TRBV29-1; cdr3_length: 16; j_call: TRBJ2-7; d_call: .; cdr3_aa: CSVEGGDSHFSYEQYF; cdr3_nt: TGCAGCGTTGAAGGCGGGGACAGCCACTTTTCCTACGAGCAGTACTTC
clone_size: many; v_call: TRBV2; cdr3_length: 15; j_call: TRBJ1-2; d_call: .; cdr3_aa: CASRRDTFPNYGYTF; cdr3_nt: TGTGCCAGCAGGCGGGACACCTTCCCTAACTATGGCTACACCTTC
clone_size: many; v_call: TRBV2; cdr3_length: 15; j_call: TRBJ1-5; d_call: .; cdr3_aa: CASTRVAGSLQPQHF; cdr3_nt: TGTGCCAGCACCAGAGTGGCAGGGAGCTTGCAGCCCCAGCATTTT
clone_size: once; v_call: TRBV13; cdr3_length: 14; j_call: TRBJ1-1; d_call: .; cdr3_aa: CASTAMWGNTEAFF; cdr3_nt: TGTGCCAGCACAGCAATGTGGGGGAACACTGAAGCTTTCTTT
clone_size: .; v_call: TRBV20-1; cdr3_length: 17; j_call: TRBJ1-1; d_call: TRBD1; cdr3_aa: CSARDRRTGTSNTEAFF; cdr3_nt: TGCAGTGCTAGAGATCGAAGGACAGGGACATCGAACACTGAAGCTTTCTTT
clone_size: many; v_call: TRBV19; cdr3_length: 15; j_call: TRBJ1-1; d_call: .; cdr3_aa: CASNPGAAGMTEAFF; cdr3_nt: TGTGCCAGTAACCCGGGAGCGGCGGGAATGACTGAAGCTTTCTTT
clone_size: .; v_call: TRBV4-2; cdr3_length: 16; j_call: TRBJ2-7; d_call: TRBD1; cdr3_aa: CASSQDQYRGRIEQYF; cdr3_nt: TGTGCCAGCAGCCAAGATCAGTACAGGGGGCGTATCGAGCAGTACTTC
clone_size: .; v_call: TRBV30; cdr3_length: 15; j_call: TRBJ2-1; d_call: .; cdr3_aa: CAWEVGSGVRNEQFF; cdr3_nt: TGTGCCTGGGAGGTAGGTTCAGGGGTTCGCAATGAGCAGTTCTTC
clone_size: few; v_call: TRBV12-3/TRBV12-4; cdr3_length: 12; j_call: TRBJ2-7; d_call: .; cdr3_aa: CASSFLEGRPIF; cdr3_nt: TGTGCCAGCAGTTTTCTTGAGGGCCGCCCAATCTTC
clone_size: many; v_call: TRBV12-3/TRBV12-4; cdr3_length: 15; j_call: TRBJ2-5; d_call: TRBD2; cdr3_aa: CASSTGRALGETQYF; cdr3_nt: TGTGCCAGCAGTACGGGGAGGGCGTTAGGAGAGACCCAGTACTTC
clone_size: .; v_call: TRBV28; cdr3_length: 16; j_call: TRBJ2-3; d_call: TRBD2; cdr3_aa: CASSQSGGRAGDTQYF; cdr3_nt: TGTGCCAGCAGCCAAAGTGGCGGGAGGGCCGGGGATACGCAGTATTTT
clone_size: many; v_call: TRBV2; cdr3_length: 14; j_call: TRBJ1-2; d_call: TRBD1; cdr3_aa: CASSVGGQGYGYTF; cdr3_nt: TGTGCCAGCAGTGTAGGGGGACAGGGTTATGGCTACACCTTC
clone_size: .; v_call: TRBV9; cdr3_length: 17; j_call: TRBJ2-1; d_call: TRBD2; cdr3_aa: CASSSGLAGDSYNEQFF; cdr3_nt: TGTGCCAGCAGCTCCGGACTAGCGGGGGATTCCTACAATGAGCAGTTCTTC
clone_size: few; v_call: TRBV15; cdr3_length: 14; j_call: TRBJ2-2; d_call: .; cdr3_aa: CATSRDLQSGELFF; cdr3_nt: TGTGCCACCAGCAGAGATTTACAGTCCGGGGAGCTGTTTTTT
clone_size: .; v_call: TRBV18; cdr3_length: 14; j_call: TRBJ1-2; d_call: .; cdr3_aa: CASSPREDNYGYTF; cdr3_nt: TGTGCCAGCTCACCACGGGAGGATAACTATGGCTACACCTTC
clone_size: few; v_call: TRBV14; cdr3_length: 12; j_call: TRBJ2-7; d_call: .; cdr3_aa: CASSRSPREQYF; cdr3_nt: TGTGCCAGCAGCCGAAGCCCGAGGGAGCAGTACTTC
clone_size: .; v_call: TRBV28; cdr3_length: 16; j_call: TRBJ1-5; d_call: TRBD1; cdr3_aa: CASSLEGARQDQPQHF; cdr3_nt: TGTGCCAGCAGTTTGGAGGGGGCTCGTCAGGATCAGCCCCAGCATTTT
clone_size: .; v_call: TRBV19; cdr3_length: 13; j_call: TRBJ2-5; d_call: .; cdr3_aa: CASSHGELETQYF; cdr3_nt: TGTGCCAGTAGCCACGGGGAGCTAGAGACCCAGTACTTC
clone_size: few; v_call: TRBV5-4; cdr3_length: 14; j_call: TRBJ1-6; d_call: .; cdr3_aa: CASSHRVADSPLHF; cdr3_nt: TGTGCCAGCAGCCACAGGGTTGCAGATTCACCCCTCCACTTT
clone_size: .; v_call: TRBV7-2; cdr3_length: 16; j_call: TRBJ2-2; d_call: TRBD2; cdr3_aa: CASRTSGGLNTGELFF; cdr3_nt: TGTGCCAGCCGGACTAGCGGGGGCCTTAACACCGGGGAGCTGTTTTTT
clone_size: .; v_call: TRBV28; cdr3_length: 11; j_call: TRBJ2-3; d_call: .; cdr3_aa: CASSEIGTQYF; cdr3_nt: TGTGCCAGCAGTGAAATAGGTACGCAGTATTTT
clone_size: many; v_call: TRBV12-3/TRBV12-4; cdr3_length: 13; j_call: TRBJ2-7; d_call: TRBD1; cdr3_aa: CASTGQGFYEQYF; cdr3_nt: TGTGCCAGCACGGGACAGGGATTCTACGAGCAGTACTTC
clone_size: few; v_call: TRBV12-3/TRBV12-4; cdr3_length: 15; j_call: TRBJ2-7; d_call: .; cdr3_aa: CASSSNSGPWLEQYF; cdr3_nt: TGTGCCAGCAGTTCAAATAGCGGCCCGTGGCTCGAGCAGTACTTC
clone_size: .; v_call: TRBV7-9; cdr3_length: 15; j_call: TRBJ2-7; d_call: .; cdr3_aa: CASSLVARGAYEQYF; cdr3_nt: TGTGCCAGCAGCTTAGTTGCCAGGGGAGCCTACGAGCAGTACTTC
clone_size: few; v_call: TRBV12-3/TRBV12-4; cdr3_length: 15; j_call: TRBJ2-7; d_call: TRBD2; cdr3_aa: CASSLKRGASYEQYF; cdr3_nt: TGTGCCAGCAGTTTAAAGCGGGGGGCCTCCTACGAGCAGTACTTC
clone_size: many; v_call: TRBV7-2; cdr3_length: 15; j_call: TRBJ2-7; d_call: .; cdr3_aa: CASSLASGKGYEQYF; cdr3_nt: TGTGCCAGCAGCTTAGCCTCAGGGAAGGGCTACGAGCAGTACTTC
clone_size: many; v_call: TRBV28; cdr3_length: 14; j_call: TRBJ2-7; d_call: TRBD1; cdr3_aa: CASTQSGTGGEQYF; cdr3_nt: TGTGCCAGCACCCAAAGCGGGACAGGGGGCGAGCAGTACTTC
clone_size: many; v_call: TRBV27; cdr3_length: 13; j_call: TRBJ1-1; d_call: .; cdr3_aa: CASSLYGATEAFF; cdr3_nt: TGTGCCAGCAGTTTATATGGGGCCACTGAAGCTTTCTTT
clone_size: few; v_call: TRBV2; cdr3_length: 17; j_call: TRBJ2-1; d_call: TRBD2; cdr3_aa: CASGELAGGLALNEQFF; cdr3_nt: TGTGCCAGCGGGGAGCTAGCGGGGGGGCTTGCCCTCAATGAGCAGTTCTTC
clone_size: many; v_call: TRBV11-2; cdr3_length: 14; j_call: TRBJ2-5; d_call: TRBD1; cdr3_aa: CASRPGGGYETQYF; cdr3_nt: TGTGCCAGCAGGCCAGGGGGCGGGTATGAGACCCAGTACTTC
clone_size: few; v_call: TRBV11-2; cdr3_length: 16; j_call: TRBJ2-2; d_call: TRBD1; cdr3_aa: CASINPGQVYTGELFF; cdr3_nt: TGTGCCAGCATCAACCCGGGACAGGTCTACACCGGGGAGCTGTTTTTT
clone_size: many; v_call: TRBV11-2; cdr3_length: 17; j_call: TRBJ2-5; d_call: TRBD2; cdr3_aa: CASSDGGTSRGGETQYF; cdr3_nt: TGTGCCAGCAGCGACGGCGGGACTAGCCGGGGTGGGGAGACCCAGTACTTC
clone_size: .; v_call: TRBV29-1; cdr3_length: 14; j_call: TRBJ1-2; d_call: .; cdr3_aa: CSVETQADNYGYTF; cdr3_nt: TGCAGCGTTGAAACCCAGGCTGACAACTATGGCTACACCTTC
clone_size: many; v_call: TRBV6-1; cdr3_length: 14; j_call: TRBJ1-1; d_call: .; cdr3_aa: CASSGQEGNTEAFF; cdr3_nt: TGTGCCAGCAGCGGCCAGGAGGGGAACACTGAAGCTTTCTTT
clone_size: many; v_call: TRBV11-2; cdr3_length: 14; j_call: TRBJ2-5; d_call: .; cdr3_aa: CASSLDGAGETQYF; cdr3_nt: TGTGCCAGCAGCTTAGACGGGGCGGGGGAGACCCAGTACTTC
clone_size: many; v_call: TRBV3-1; cdr3_length: 13; j_call: TRBJ1-1; d_call: .; cdr3_aa: CASSQEPNTEAFF; cdr3_nt: TGTGCCAGCAGCCAAGAACCTAACACTGAAGCTTTCTTT
clone_size: few; v_call: TRBV27; cdr3_length: 15; j_call: TRBJ1-2; d_call: .; cdr3_aa: CASSSLVRGADGYTF; cdr3_nt: TGTGCCAGCAGTTCCCTCGTACGGGGGGCGGATGGCTACACCTTC
clone_size: few; v_call: TRBV12-3/TRBV12-4; cdr3_length: 16; j_call: TRBJ2-1; d_call: .; cdr3_aa: CATYSGSALPYNEQFF; cdr3_nt: TGTGCCACCTATTCCGGGTCAGCCCTCCCGTACAATGAGCAGTTCTTC
clone_size: .; v_call: TRBV7-9; cdr3_length: 14; j_call: TRBJ1-1; d_call: TRBD1; cdr3_aa: CASSWGQRDTEAFF; cdr3_nt: TGTGCCAGCAGCTGGGGACAGAGGGACACTGAAGCTTTCTTT
clone_size: many; v_call: TRBV6-5; cdr3_length: 17; j_call: TRBJ1-5; d_call: TRBD1; cdr3_aa: CASSYDSGTGYNQPQHF; cdr3_nt: TGTGCCAGCAGTTACGATTCCGGGACAGGGTACAATCAGCCCCAGCATTTT
clone_size: .; v_call: TRBV20-1; cdr3_length: 14; j_call: TRBJ2-3; d_call: .; cdr3_aa: CSASQGGGTDTQYF; cdr3_nt: TGCAGTGCTAGCCAGGGGGGAGGTACAGATACGCAGTATTTT